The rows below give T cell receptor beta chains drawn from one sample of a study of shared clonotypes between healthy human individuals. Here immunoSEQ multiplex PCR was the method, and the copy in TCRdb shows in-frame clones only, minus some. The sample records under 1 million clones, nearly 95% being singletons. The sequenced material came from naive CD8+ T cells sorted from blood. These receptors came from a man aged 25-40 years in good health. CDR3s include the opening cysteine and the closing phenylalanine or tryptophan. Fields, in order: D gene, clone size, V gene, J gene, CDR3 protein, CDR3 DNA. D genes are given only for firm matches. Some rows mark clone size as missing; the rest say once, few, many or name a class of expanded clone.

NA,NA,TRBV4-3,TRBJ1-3,CASSQDSQGNTIYF,TGCGCCAGCAGCCAAGACAGTCAGGGAAACACCATATATTTT
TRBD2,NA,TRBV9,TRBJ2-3,CASSVTSGISTDTQYF,TGTGCCAGCAGCGTGACTAGCGGGATAAGCACAGATACGCAGTATTTT
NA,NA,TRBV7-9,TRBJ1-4,CASKQPVATNEKLFF,TGTGCCAGCAAACAGCCAGTTGCAACTAATGAAAAACTGTTTTTT
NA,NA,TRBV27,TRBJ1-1,CASSFNLRTANTEAFF,TGTGCCAGCAGTTTTAACTTGAGGACAGCGAACACTGAAGCTTTCTTT
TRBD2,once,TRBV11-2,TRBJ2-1,CASSFALAGVDEQFF,TGTGCCAGCAGCTTTGCCCTAGCGGGAGTGGATGAGCAGTTCTTC
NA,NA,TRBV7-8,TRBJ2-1,CASSNSESSYNEQFF,TGTGCCAGCAGCAATAGCGAAAGCTCCTACAATGAGCAGTTCTTC
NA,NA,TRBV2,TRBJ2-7,CASLGASYEQYF,TGTGCCAGCCTGGGAGCATCCTACGAGCAGTACTTC
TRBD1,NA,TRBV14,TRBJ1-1,CASSHAWTGQLEAFF,TGTGCCAGCAGCCACGCTTGGACAGGGCAACTTGAAGCTTTCTTT
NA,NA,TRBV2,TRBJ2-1,CASSDAGTTLGSSYNEQFF,TGTGCCAGCAGTGATGCCGGGACCACCTTGGGGAGCTCCTACAATGAGCAGTTCTTC
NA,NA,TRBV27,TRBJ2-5,CASSLNGAEETQYF,TGTGCCAGCAGTTTAAACGGGGCGGAAGAGACCCAGTACTTC
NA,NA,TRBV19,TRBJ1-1,CASSIAPDPEAFF,TGTGCCAGTAGTATAGCACCGGACCCCGAAGCTTTCTTT
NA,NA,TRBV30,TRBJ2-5,CASQRGGSYQETQYF,TGTGCCTCCCAGAGAGGCGGTTCTTACCAAGAGACCCAGTACTTC
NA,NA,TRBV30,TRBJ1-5,CAWSGTGNQPQHF,TGTGCCTGGAGCGGGACGGGGAATCAGCCCCAGCATTTT
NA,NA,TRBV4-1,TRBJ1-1,CASSQYQGLSTEAFF,TGCGCCAGCAGCCAATACCAGGGGCTGAGCACTGAAGCTTTCTTT
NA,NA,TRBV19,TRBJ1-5,CASSIGRGTDLFSPQPQHF,TGTGCCAGTAGTATAGGGAGGGGCACGGACTTATTTTCCCCTCAGCCCCAGCATTTT
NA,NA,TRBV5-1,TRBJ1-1,CASSLGPQGEAFF,TGCGCCAGCAGCCTAGGACCGCAAGGAGAAGCTTTCTTT
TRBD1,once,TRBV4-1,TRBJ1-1,CASSSFPSDRGTEAFF,TGCGCCAGCAGCTCATTCCCATCGGACAGGGGCACTGAAGCTTTCTTT
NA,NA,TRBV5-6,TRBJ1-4,CASSPRRNEKLFF,TGTGCCAGCAGCCCGCGACGGAATGAAAAACTGTTTTTT
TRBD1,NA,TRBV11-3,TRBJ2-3,CASSSPDPTGTGFPDTQYF,TGTGCCAGCAGCTCTCCTGACCCCACCGGGACAGGGTTTCCAGATACGCAGTATTTT
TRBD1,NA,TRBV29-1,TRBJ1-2,CSVGRAGGGYTF,TGCAGCGTTGGGCGGGCAGGGGGTGGCTACACCTTC
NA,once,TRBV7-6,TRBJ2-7,CASSNGVGAYEQYF,TGTGCCAGCAGCAATGGAGTGGGAGCCTACGAGCAGTACTTC
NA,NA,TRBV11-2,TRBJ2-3,CASSHILNPSDTQYF,TGTGCCAGCAGCCATATACTGAATCCCTCAGATACGCAGTATTTT
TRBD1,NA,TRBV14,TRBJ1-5,CASSQNARQGSNQPQHF,TGTGCCAGCAGCCAAAATGCCCGACAGGGGAGCAATCAGCCCCAGCATTTT
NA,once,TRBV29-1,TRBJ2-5,CSVEWYQETQYF,TGCAGCGTGGAGTGGTACCAAGAGACCCAGTACTTC
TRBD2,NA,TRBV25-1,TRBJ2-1,CASTVNSAGGNNEQFF,TGTGCCAGCACGGTAAATAGCGCGGGAGGCAACAATGAGCAGTTCTTC
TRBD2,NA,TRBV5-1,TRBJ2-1,CASSLGLAGVRGDEQFF,TGCGCCAGCAGCTTGGGACTAGCGGGAGTCCGTGGGGATGAGCAGTTCTTC
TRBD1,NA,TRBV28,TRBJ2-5,CASIPGQGAGETQYF,TGTGCCAGCATTCCGGGGCAGGGGGCTGGGGAGACCCAGTACTTC
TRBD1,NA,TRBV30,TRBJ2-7,CAWQPGQGYEQYF,TGTGCCTGGCAACCGGGACAGGGCTACGAGCAGTACTTC
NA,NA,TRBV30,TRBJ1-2,CAWREFYGYTF,TGTGCCTGGAGGGAGTTTTATGGCTACACCTTC
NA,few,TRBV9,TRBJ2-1,CASSVWGSGSYNEQFF,TGTGCCAGCAGCGTGTGGGGTAGCGGCTCCTACAATGAGCAGTTCTTC
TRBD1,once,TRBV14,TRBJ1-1,CASSHSAPGDYRGLTEAFF,TGTGCCAGCAGCCATTCCGCCCCTGGCGATTACAGGGGGCTCACTGAAGCTTTCTTT
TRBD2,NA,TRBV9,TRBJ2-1,CASSVRLAGGPKAYNEQFF,TGTGCCAGCAGCGTCCGACTAGCGGGAGGGCCTAAGGCCTACAATGAGCAGTTCTTC
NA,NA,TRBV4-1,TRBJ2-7,CASSLSLDSYEQYF,TGCGCCAGCAGCCTCTCCCTGGATTCCTACGAGCAGTACTTC
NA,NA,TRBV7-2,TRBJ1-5,CASSLSRLSNQPQHF,TGTGCCAGCAGCTTATCACGGTTGAGCAATCAGCCCCAGCATTTT
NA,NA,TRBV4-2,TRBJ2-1,CASRGTVLGDEQFF,TGTGCCAGCAGGGGGACTGTCCTGGGTGACGAGCAGTTCTTC
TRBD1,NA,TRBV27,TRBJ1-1,CASSTGGNTEAFF,TGTGCCAGCAGTACAGGGGGGAACACTGAAGCTTTCTTT
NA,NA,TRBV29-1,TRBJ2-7,CSVEDTTYEQYF,TGCAGCGTAGAAGACACAACCTACGAGCAGTACTTC
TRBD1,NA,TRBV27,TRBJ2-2,CASSLFVDRGTGELFF,TGTGCCAGCAGTTTATTTGTAGACAGGGGAACCGGGGAGCTGTTTTTT
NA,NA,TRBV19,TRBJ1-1,CASSAGQMNTEAFF,TGTGCCAGTAGTGCTGGACAGATGAACACTGAAGCTTTCTTT
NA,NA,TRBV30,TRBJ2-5,CAALGGGQETQYF,TGTGCCGCCCTGGGGGGTGGTCAAGAGACCCAGTACTTC
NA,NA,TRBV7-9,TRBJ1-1,CASSLVTEAFF,TGTGCCAGCAGCTTAGTCACTGAAGCTTTCTTT
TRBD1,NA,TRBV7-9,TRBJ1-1,CASSTRGSKRNTEAFF,TGTGCCAGCAGCACCAGGGGGTCTAAGAGGAACACTGAAGCTTTCTTT
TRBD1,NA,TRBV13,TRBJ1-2,CASSQRQGIARYGYTF,TGTGCCAGCAGCCAACGACAGGGGATCGCTAGGTATGGCTACACCTTC
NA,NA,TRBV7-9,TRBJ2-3,CASSLAEGYSSTDTQYF,TGTGCCAGCAGCTTAGCGGAGGGTTACTCTAGCACAGATACGCAGTATTTT
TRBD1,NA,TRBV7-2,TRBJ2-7,CASSPGTGGSSKQYF,TGTGCCAGCAGCCCCGGGACAGGGGGGTCCTCAAAGCAGTACTTC
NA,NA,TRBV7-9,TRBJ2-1,CASSLKNNEQFF,TGTGCCAGCAGCTTGAAGAACAATGAGCAGTTCTTC
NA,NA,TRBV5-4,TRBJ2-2,CAIRGGHTGELFF,TGTGCCATTAGGGGGGGACACACCGGGGAGCTGTTTTTT
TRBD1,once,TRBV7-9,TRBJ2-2,CASSLDRGLDTGELFF,TGTGCCAGCAGCTTAGACAGGGGTCTAGACACCGGGGAGCTGTTTTTT
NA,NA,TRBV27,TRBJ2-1,CASSLFPRNEQFF,TGTGCCAGCAGTTTATTCCCCAGAAATGAGCAGTTCTTC
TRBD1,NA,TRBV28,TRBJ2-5,CAIQGGQAQETQYF,TGTGCCATCCAAGGGGGACAGGCACAAGAGACCCAGTACTTC
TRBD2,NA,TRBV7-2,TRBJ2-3,CASSPRLAGSSTDTQYF,TGTGCCAGCAGCCCGAGACTAGCAGGATCTAGCACAGATACGCAGTATTTT
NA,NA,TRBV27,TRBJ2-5,CASSLWQQETQYF,TGTGCCAGCAGTTTGTGGCAGCAAGAGACCCAGTACTTC
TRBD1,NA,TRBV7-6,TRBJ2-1,CASSLSPGTGAYEQFF,TGTGCCAGCAGCTTAAGCCCCGGGACAGGGGCTTATGAGCAGTTCTTC
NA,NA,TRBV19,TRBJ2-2,CASSMWQGYGELFF,TGTGCCAGTAGTATGTGGCAGGGCTACGGGGAGCTGTTTTTT
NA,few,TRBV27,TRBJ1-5,CASRNNDNQPQHF,TGTGCCAGCAGGAACAACGACAATCAGCCCCAGCATTTT
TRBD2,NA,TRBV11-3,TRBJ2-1,CASSARDGLVNEQFF,TGTGCCAGCAGCGCTAGAGACGGACTAGTCAATGAGCAGTTCTTC
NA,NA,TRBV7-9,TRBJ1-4,CASSAYRDVREKLFF,TGTGCCAGCAGCGCTTACCGGGACGTACGGGAAAAACTGTTTTTT
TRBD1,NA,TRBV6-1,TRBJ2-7,CASSESMGQGYEQYF,TGTGCCAGCAGCGAATCTATGGGACAGGGCTACGAGCAGTACTTC
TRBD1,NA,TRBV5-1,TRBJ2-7,CASRSDRGDYEQYF,TGCGCCAGCAGGTCGGACAGGGGTGACTACGAGCAGTACTTC